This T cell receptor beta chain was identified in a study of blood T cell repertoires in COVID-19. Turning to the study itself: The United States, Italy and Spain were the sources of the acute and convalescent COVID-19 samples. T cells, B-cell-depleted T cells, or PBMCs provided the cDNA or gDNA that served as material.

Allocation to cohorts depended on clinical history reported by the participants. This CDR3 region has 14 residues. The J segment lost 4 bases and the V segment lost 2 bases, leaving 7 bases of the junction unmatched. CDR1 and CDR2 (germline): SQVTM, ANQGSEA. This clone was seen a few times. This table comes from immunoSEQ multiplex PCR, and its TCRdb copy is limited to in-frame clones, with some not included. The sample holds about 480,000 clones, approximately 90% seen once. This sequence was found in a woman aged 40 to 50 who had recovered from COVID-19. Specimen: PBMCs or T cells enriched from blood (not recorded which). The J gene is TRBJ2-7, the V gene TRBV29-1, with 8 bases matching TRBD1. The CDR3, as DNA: TGCAGCGTTGAAATTGGACAGGGTGGGTACGAGCAGTACTTC. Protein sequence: CSVEIGQGGYEQYF.